The T cell receptor (beta chain) under discussion was sequenced for a study of CD8+CD57+ T cells in acquired aplastic anemia. The study's findings and limits: Among patients, total CD4+ and CD8+ pools exceeded CD8+CD57+ cells in diversity.

Genomic DNA acted as the template from which TCR beta VDJ combination and CDR3 sequence profiling were carried out. TCRdb recomputed calls from the reads with MiXCR, one row per CDR3 protein. The sample has about 20,000 distinct CDR3 sequences, less than 40% seen once. The CDR3 totals 19 residues. V shed 3 bases, J shed 1 base, and the junction held 14 bases outside the gene matches. CDR1 and CDR2 from the germline V gene are SGHRS and YFSETQ. To note about this clonotype: The antigen remains undetermined.

Patients picked for sequencing had shown CD8+CD57+ cell expansion detected by flow cytometry. CD8+CD57+ cells were bead-enriched, giving a mean 1.6 ug DNA. Sequencing input: CD8+CD57+ T cells sorted from PBMCs. Indicated subset: bead-enriched CD8+CD57+ effector memory T cells from SAA patients. The sequence came from a human donor with aplastic anemia. The chain joins TRBV5-1 to TRBJ2-3; 10 bases align to TRBD1. In DNA, the CDR3 is TGCGCCAGCAGCTCAATGCGGGGGACAGGGGTTTTTGGCACAGATACGCAGTATTTT. Translation gives CASSSMRGTGVFGTDTQYF. Based on the CDR3 plus reference TRBV5-1 and TRBJ2-3, the full variable domain is KAGVTQTPRYLIKTRGQQVTLSCSPISGHRSVSWYQQTPGQGLQFLFEYFSETQRNKGNFPGRFSGRQFSNSRSEMNVSTLELGDSALYLCASSSMRGTGVFGTDTQYFGPGTRLTVL.